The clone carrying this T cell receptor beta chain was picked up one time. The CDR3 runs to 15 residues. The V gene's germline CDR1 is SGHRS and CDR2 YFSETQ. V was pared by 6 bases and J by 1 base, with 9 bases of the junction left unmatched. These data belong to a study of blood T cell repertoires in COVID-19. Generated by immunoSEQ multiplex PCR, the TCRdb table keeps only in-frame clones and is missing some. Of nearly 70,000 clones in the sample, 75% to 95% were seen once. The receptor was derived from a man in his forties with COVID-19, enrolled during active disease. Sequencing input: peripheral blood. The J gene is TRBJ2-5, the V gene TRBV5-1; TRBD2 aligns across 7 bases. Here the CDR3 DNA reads TGCGCCAGCACCTCCACCGGGACTACCCAAGAGACCCAGTACTTC. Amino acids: CASTSTGTTQETQYF. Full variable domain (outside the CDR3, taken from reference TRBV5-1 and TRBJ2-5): KAGVTQTPRYLIKTRGQQVTLSCSPISGHRSVSWYQQTPGQGLQFLFEYFSETQRNKGNFPGRFSGRQFSNSRSEMNVSTLELGDSALYLCASTSTGTTQETQYFGPGTRLLVL.